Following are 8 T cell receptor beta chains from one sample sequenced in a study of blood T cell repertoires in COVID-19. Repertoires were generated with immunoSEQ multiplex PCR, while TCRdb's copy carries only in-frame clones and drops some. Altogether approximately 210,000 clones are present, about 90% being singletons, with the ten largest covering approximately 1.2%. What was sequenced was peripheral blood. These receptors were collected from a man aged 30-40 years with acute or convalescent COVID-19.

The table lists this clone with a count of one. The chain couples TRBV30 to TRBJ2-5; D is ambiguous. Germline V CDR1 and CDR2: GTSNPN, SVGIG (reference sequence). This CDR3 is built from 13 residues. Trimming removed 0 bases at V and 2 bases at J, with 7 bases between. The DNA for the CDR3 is TGTGCCTGGAGTGTAAACTCACAAGAGACCCAGTACTTC. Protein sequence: CAWSVNSQETQYF.

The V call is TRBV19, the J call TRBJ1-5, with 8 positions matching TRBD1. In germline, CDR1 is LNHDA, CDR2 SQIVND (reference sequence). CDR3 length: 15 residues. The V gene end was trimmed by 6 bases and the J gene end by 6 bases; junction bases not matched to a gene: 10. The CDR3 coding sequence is TGTGCCAGTAGCAATGGACAGGGTGGCTTTCAGCCCCAGCATTTT. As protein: CASSNGQGGFQPQHF.

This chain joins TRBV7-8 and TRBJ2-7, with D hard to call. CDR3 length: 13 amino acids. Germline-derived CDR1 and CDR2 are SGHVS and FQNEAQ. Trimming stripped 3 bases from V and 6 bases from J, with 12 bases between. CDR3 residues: CASSFPREPEQYF. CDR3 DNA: TGTGCCAGCAGCTTCCCTCGAGAACCCGAGCAGTACTTC. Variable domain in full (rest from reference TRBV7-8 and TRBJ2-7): GAGVSQSPRYKVAKRGQDVALRCDPISGHVSLFWYQQALGQGPEFLTYFQNEAQLDKSGLPSDRFFAERPEGSVSTLKIQRTQQEDSAVYLCASSFPREPEQYFGPGTRLTVT.

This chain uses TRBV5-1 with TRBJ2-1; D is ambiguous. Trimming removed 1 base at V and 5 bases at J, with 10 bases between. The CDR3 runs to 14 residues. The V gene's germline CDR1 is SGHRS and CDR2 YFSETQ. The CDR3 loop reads CASSLSFQNNEQFF. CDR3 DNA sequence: TGCGCCAGCAGCTTGAGTTTCCAGAACAATGAGCAGTTCTTC.

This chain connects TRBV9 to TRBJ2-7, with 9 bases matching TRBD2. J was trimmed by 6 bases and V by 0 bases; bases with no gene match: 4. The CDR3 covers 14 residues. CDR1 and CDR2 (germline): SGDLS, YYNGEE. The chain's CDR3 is CASSVGSGGSEQYF. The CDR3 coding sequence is TGTGCCAGCAGCGTAGGGAGCGGGGGGAGCGAGCAGTACTTC.

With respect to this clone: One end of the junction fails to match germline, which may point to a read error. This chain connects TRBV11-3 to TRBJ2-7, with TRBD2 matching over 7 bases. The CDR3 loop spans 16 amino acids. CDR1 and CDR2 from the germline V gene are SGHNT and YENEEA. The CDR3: CASSVDGRAGDYEQYF. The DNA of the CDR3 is TGTGCCAGCAGCGTAGATGGGAGGGCAGGAGACTACGAGCAGTACTTC.

The CDR3 region has the DNA TGTGCCAGCAGCGCCGCAATCGGGACAGGGCGGCTGGAGACCCAGTACTTC. This codes for CASSAAIGTGRLETQYF. This sequence joins TRBV11-2 and TRBJ2-5, with 9 bases lining up with TRBD1. From germline, CDR1 is SGHAT and CDR2 FQNNGV. Unmatched junction bases numbered 15, after V lost 5 bases and J lost 5 bases. The CDR3 has 17 residues. The variable domain in full, with the rest retrieved from reference TRBV11-2 and TRBJ2-5, is EAGVAQSPRYKIIEKRQSVAFWCNPISGHATLYWYQQILGQGPKLLIQFQNNGVVDDSQLPKDRFSAERLKGVDSTLKIQPAKLEDSAVYLCASSAAIGTGRLETQYFGPGTRLLVL.

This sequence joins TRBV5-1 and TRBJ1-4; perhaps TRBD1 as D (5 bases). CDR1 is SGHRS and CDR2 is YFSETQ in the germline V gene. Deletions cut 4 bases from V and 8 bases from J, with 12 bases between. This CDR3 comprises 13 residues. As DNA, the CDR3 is TGCGCCAGCAGCCAGGGAGGTGGGGAAAAACTGTTTTTT. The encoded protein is CASSQGGGEKLFF.